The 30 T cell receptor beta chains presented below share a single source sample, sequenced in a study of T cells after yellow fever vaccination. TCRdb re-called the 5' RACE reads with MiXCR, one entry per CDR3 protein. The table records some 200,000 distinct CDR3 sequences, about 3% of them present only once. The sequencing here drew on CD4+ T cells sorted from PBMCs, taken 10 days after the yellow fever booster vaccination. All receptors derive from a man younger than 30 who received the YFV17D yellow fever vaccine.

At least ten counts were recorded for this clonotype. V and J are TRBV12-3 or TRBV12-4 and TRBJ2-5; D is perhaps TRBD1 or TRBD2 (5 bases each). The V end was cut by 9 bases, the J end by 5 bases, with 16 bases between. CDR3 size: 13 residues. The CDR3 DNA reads TGTGCCAGTGGGGGTCCGGGGTGGGAGACCCAGTACTTC. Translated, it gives CASGGPGWETQYF.

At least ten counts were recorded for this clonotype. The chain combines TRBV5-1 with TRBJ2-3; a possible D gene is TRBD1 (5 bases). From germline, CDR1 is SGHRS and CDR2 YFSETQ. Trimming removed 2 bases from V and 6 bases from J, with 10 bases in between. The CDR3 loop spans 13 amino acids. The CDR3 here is CASSFTGHDTQYF. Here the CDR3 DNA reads TGCGCCAGCAGCTTTACCGGACATGATACGCAGTATTTT.

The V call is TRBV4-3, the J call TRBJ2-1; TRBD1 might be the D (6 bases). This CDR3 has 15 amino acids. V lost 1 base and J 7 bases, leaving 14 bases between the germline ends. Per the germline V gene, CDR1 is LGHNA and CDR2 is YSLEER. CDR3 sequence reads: CASSQVMRTVNEQFF. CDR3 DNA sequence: TGCGCCAGCAGCCAAGTTATGCGGACAGTTAATGAGCAGTTCTTC.

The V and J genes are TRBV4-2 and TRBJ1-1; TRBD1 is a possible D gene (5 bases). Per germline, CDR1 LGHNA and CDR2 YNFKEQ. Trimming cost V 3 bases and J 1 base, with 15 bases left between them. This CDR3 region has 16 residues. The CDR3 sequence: CASSQAGQGPNTEAFF. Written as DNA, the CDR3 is TGTGCCAGCAGCCAGGCGGGGCAGGGCCCGAACACTGAAGCTTTCTTT.

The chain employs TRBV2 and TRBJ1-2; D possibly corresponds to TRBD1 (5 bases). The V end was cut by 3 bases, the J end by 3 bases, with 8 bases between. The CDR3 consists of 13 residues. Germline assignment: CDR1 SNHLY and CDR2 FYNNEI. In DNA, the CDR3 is TGTGCCAGCAGTGATTTAGGGGACTATGGCTACACCTTC. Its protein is CASSDLGDYGYTF.

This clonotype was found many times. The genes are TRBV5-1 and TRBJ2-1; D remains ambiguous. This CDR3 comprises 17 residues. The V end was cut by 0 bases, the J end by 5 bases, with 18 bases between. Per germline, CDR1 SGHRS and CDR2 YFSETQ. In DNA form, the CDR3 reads TGCGCCAGCAGCTTGGAAGGTCCGAGAAGCGCCCACAATGAGCAGTTCTTC. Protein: CASSLEGPRSAHNEQFF.

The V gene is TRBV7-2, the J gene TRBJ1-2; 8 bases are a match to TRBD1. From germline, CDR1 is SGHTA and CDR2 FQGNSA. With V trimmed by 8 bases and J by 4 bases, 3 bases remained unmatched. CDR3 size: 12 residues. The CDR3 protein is CASGTGLYGYTF. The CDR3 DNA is TGTGCCAGCGGGACAGGTCTCTATGGCTACACCTTC.

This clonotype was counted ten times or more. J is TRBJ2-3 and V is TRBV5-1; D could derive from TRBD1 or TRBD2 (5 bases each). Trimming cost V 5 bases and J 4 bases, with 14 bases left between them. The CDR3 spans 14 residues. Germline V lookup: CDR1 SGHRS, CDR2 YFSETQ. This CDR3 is CASRAPGLPDTQYF. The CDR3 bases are TGCGCCAGCAGAGCTCCGGGGCTCCCAGATACGCAGTATTTT.

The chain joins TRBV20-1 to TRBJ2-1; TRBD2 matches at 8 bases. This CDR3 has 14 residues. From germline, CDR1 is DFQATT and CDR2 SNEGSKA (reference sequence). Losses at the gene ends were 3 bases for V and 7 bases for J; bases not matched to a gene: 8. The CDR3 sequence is CSASRGGAQNEQFF. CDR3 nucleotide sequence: TGCAGTGCTAGCCGGGGGGGGGCCCAGAATGAGCAGTTCTTC.

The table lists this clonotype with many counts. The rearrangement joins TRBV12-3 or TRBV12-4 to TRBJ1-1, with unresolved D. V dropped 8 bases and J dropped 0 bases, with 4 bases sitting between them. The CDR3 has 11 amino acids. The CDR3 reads CASSVNTEAFF. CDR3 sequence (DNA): TGTGCCAGCTCGGTGAACACTGAAGCTTTCTTT.

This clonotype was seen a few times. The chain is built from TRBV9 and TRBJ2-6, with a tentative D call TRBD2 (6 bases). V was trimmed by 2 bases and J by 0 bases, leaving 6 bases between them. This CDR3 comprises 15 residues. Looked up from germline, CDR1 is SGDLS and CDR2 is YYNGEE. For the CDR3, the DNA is TGTGCCAGCAGCGTCGGGGGCTCTGGGGCCAACGTCCTGACTTTC. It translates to CASSVGGSGANVLTF. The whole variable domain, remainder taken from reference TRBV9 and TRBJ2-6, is DSGVTQTPKHLITATGQRVTLRCSPRSGDLSVYWYQQSLDQGLQFLIQYYNGEERAKGNILERFSAQQFPDLHSELNLSSLELGDSALYFCASSVGGSGANVLTFGAGSRLTVL.

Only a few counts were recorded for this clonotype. The CDR3 region has the DNA TGTGCCAGCAGCTCACAGGGGGCTGTCACTGAAGCTTTCTTT. It yields the protein CASSSQGAVTEAFF. The chain has TRBV2 and TRBJ1-1, with 9 positions matching TRBD1. Germline V gives CDR1 SNHLY, CDR2 FYNNEI. CDR3 size: 14 residues. J was trimmed by 4 bases and V by 6 bases; bases with no gene match: 6.

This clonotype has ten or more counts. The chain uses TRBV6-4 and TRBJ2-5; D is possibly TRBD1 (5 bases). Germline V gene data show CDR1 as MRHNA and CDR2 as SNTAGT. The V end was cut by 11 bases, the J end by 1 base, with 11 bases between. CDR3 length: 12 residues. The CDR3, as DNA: TGTGCCGGCCTAGGGGCCCAAGAGACCCAGTACTTC. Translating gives CAGLGAQETQYF.

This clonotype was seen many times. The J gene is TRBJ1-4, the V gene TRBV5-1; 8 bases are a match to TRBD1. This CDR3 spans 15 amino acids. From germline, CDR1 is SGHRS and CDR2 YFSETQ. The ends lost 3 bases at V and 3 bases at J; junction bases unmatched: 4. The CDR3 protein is CASSSTGAPNEKLFF. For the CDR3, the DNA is TGCGCCAGCAGCTCGACAGGGGCCCCTAATGAAAAACTGTTTTTT.

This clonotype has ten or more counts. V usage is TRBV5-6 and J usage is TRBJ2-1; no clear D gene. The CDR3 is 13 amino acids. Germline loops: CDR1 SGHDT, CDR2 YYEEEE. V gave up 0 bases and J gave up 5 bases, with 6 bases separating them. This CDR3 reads CASSLDENNEQFF. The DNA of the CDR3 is TGTGCCAGCAGCTTGGACGAGAACAATGAGCAGTTCTTC.

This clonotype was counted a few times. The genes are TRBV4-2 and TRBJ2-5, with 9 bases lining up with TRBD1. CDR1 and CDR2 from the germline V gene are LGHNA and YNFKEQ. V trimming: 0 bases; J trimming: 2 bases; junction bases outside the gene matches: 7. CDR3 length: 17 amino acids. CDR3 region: CASSQDPPGQGQETQYF. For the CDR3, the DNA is TGTGCCAGCAGCCAAGATCCACCGGGACAGGGTCAAGAGACCCAGTACTTC.

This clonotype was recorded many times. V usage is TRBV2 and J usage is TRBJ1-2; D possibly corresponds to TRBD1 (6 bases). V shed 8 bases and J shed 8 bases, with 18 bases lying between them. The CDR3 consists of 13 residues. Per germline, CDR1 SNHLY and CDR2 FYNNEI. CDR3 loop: CASDFTGRYGYTF. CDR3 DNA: TGTGCCAGCGATTTTACAGGGCGATACGGCTACACCTTC.

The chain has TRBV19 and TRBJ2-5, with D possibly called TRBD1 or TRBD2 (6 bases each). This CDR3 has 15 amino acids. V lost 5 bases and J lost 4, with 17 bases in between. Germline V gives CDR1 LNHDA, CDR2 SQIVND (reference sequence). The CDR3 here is CASSLPGRGGETQYF. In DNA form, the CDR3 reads TGTGCCAGTAGTCTCCCCGGGAGAGGGGGAGAGACCCAGTACTTC. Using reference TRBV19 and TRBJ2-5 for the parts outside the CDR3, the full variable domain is DGGITQSPKYLFRKEGQNVTLSCEQNLNHDAMYWYRQDPGQGLRLIYYSQIVNDFQKGDIAEGYSVSREKKESFPLTVTSAQKNPTAFYLCASSLPGRGGETQYFGPGTRLLVL.

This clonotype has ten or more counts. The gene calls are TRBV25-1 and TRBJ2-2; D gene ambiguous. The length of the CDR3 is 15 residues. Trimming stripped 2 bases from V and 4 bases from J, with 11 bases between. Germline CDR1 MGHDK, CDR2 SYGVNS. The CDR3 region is CASSELGLSTGELFF. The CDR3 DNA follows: TGTGCCAGCAGTGAACTGGGGTTGAGCACCGGGGAGCTGTTTTTT.

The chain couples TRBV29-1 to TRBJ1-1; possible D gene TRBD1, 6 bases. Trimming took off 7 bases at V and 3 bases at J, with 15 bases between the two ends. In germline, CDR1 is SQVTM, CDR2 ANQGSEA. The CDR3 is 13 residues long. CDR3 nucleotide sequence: TGCAGCGCCCAACGGGGGGCTGACACTGAAGCTTTCTTT. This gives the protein CSAQRGADTEAFF.

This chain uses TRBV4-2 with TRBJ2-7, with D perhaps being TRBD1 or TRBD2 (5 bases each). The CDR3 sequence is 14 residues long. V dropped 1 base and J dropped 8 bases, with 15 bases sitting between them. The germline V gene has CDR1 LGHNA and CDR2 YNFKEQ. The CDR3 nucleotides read TGTGCCAGCAGCCAAGGGGACGGCACTCTGAAGCAGTACTTC. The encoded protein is CASSQGDGTLKQYF.

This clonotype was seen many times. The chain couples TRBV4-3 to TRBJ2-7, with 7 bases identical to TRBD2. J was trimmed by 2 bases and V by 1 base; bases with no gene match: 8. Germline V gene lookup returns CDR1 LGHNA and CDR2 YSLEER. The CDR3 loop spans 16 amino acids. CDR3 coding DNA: TGCGCCAGCAGCCAAGGGGGGGGGACTTTTACCTACGAGCAGTACTTC. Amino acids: CASSQGGGTFTYEQYF.

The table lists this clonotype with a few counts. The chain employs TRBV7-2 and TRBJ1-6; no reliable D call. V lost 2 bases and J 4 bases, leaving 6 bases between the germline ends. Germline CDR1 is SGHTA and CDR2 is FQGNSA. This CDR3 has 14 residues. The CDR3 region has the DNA TGTGCCAGCAGCTTAATGGGGTATAATTCACCCCTCCACTTT. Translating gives CASSLMGYNSPLHF.

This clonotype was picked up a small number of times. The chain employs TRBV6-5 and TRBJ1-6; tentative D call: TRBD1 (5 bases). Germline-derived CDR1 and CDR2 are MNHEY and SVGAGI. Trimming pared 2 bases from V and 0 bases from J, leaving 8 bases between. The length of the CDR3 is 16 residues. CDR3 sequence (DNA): TGTGCCAGCAGTTACGCAGGGAGCTCCTATAATTCACCCCTCCACTTT. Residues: CASSYAGSSYNSPLHF.

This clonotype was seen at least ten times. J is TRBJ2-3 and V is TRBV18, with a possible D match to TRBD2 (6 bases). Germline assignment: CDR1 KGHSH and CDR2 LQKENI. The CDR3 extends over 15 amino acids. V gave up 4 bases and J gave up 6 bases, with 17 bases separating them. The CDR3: CASSRSSGDLDTQYF. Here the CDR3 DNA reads TGTGCCAGCTCACGCTCGTCGGGGGACCTGGATACGCAGTATTTT.

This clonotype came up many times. Written as DNA, the CDR3 is TGTGCCAGCTCAGGCAGGGTAAGCTTGTACACTGAAGCTTTCTTT. This sequence encodes CASSGRVSLYTEAFF. The V call is TRBV18, the J call TRBJ1-1, with D perhaps TRBD1 (5 bases). The CDR3 runs 15 residues. The V end was cut by 5 bases, the J end by 3 bases, with 16 bases between. Germline CDR1 is KGHSH and CDR2 is LQKENI.

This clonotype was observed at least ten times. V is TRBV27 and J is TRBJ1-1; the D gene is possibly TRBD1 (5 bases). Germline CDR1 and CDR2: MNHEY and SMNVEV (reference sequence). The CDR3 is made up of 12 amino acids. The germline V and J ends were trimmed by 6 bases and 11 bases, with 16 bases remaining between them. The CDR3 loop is CASRTGESKAFF. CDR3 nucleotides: TGTGCCAGCAGGACGGGGGAAAGTAAGGCTTTCTTT.

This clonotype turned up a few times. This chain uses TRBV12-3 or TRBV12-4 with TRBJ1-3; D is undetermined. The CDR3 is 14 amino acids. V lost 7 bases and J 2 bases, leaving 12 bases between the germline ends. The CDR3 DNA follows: TGTGCCAGCACCCTCACATTCCCTGGAAACACCATATATTTT. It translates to CASTLTFPGNTIYF.

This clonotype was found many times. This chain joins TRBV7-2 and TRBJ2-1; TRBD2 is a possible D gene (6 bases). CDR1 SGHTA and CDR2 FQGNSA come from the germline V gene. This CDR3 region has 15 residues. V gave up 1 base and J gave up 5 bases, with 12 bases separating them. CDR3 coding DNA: TGTGCCAGCAGCTTAGTGGGGACTCCCGACAATGAGCAGTTCTTC. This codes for CASSLVGTPDNEQFF.

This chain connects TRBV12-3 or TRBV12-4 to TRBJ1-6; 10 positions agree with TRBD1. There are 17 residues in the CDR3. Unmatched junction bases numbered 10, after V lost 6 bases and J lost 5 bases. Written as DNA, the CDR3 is TGTGCCAGCAGAGCGGGACAGGGGAAGGTCGATAATTCACCCCTCCACTTT. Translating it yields CASRAGQGKVDNSPLHF.